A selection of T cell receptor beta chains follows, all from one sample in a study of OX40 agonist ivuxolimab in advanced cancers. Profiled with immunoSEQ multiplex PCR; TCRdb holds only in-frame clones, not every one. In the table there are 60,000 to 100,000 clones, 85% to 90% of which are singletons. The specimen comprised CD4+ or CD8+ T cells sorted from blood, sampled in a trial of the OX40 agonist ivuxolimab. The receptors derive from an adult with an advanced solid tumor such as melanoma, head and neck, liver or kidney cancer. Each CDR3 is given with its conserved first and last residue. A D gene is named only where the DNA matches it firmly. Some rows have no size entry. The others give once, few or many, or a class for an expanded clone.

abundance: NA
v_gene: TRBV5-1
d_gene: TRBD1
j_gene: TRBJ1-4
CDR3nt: TGCGCCAGCAGCTTGGTAATCTCAGGGGGCGAAGGAAAACTGTTTTTT
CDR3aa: CASSLVISGGEGKLFF

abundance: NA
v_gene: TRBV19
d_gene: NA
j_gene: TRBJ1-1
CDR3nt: TGTGCCAGTACTCTAGGTCTGAACACTGAAGCTTTCTTT
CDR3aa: CASTLGLNTEAFF

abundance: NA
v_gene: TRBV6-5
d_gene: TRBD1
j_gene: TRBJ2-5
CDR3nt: TGTGCCATCGGACAGGGTCAAGAGACCCAGTACTTC
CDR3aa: CAIGQGQETQYF

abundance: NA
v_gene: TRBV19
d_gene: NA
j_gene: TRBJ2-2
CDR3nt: TGTGCCAGTAGTATAGGGTACACCGGGGAGCTGTTTTTT
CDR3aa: CASSIGYTGELFF

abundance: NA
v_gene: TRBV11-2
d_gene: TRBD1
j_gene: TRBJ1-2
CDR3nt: TGTGCCAGCAGCTTAGCCCGACAGGGGAGATGGTATGGCTACACCTTC
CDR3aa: CASSLARQGRWYGYTF

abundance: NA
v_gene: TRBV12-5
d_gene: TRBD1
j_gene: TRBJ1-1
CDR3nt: TGTGCTAGTGGTTTGGTACAAGGGGGCCAGACGAACACTGAAGCTTTCTTT
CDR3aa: CASGLVQGGQTNTEAFF

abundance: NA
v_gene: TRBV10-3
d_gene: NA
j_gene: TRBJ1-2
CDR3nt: TGTGCCATCAGTGAGTCAAGGGGAGACGGCTATGGCTACACCTTC
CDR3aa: CAISESRGDGYGYTF

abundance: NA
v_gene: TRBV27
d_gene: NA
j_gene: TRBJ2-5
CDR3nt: TGTGCCAGCACCATCCACTCGGGCGAGACCCAGTACTTC
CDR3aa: CASTIHSGETQYF

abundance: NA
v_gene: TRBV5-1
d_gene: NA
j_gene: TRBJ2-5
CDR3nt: TGCGCCAGCAGCAGCCCTGGGCAGGTAGAGACCCAGTACTTC
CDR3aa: CASSSPGQVETQYF

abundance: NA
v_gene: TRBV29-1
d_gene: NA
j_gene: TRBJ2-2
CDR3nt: TGCAGCGTCGGCCGGGGGCAGAACACCGGGGAGCTGTTTTTT
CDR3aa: CSVGRGQNTGELFF

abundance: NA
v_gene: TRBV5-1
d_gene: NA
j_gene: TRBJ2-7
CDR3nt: TGCGCCAGCAGCTTGGTCTCGGGCAGGACTGGATCCTACGAGCAGTACTTC
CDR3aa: CASSLVSGRTGSYEQYF

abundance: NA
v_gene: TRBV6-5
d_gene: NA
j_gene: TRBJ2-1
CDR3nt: TGTGCCAGCAGTTACTCGCGTACCTACAATGAGCAGTTCTTC
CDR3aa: CASSYSRTYNEQFF

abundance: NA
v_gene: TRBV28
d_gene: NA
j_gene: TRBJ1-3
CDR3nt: TGTGCCAGCGTTTCGGGGGCGGCTGGAAACACCATATATTTT
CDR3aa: CASVSGAAGNTIYF

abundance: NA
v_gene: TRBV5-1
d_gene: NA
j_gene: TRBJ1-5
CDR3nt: TGCGCCAGCAGCTTAAATGGACAAGCCGGTCAGCCCCAGCATTTT
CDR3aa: CASSLNGQAGQPQHF

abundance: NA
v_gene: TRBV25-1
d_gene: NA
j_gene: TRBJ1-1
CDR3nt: TGTGCCAGCAGTGAATGGGGCAGTCGGGCTTTCTTT
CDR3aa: CASSEWGSRAFF

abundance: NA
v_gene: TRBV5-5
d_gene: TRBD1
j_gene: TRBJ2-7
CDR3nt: TGTGCCAGCAGCTGGGACAGGGGCGACGACGAGCAGTACTTC
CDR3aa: CASSWDRGDDEQYF

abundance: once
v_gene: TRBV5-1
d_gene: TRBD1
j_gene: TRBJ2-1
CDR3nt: TGCGCCAGCAGCATCGGGACAGCCGATTACAATGAGCAGTTCTTC
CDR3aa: CASSIGTADYNEQFF

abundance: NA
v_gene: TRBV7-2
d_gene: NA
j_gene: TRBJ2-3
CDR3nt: TGTGCCAGCAGCTTAGGAGGCACAGATACGCAGTATTTT
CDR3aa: CASSLGGTDTQYF

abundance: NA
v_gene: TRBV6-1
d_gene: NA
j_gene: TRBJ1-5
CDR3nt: TGTGCCAGCAGGGAGGAGGTTGGTCAGCCCCAGCATTTT
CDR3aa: CASREEVGQPQHF

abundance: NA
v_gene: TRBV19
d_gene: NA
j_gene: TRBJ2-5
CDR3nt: TGTGCCAGTAGTAAAACCCAAGAGACCCAGTACTTC
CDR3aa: CASSKTQETQYF

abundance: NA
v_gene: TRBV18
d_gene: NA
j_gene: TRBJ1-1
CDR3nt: TGTGCCAGCTCACGGGAAGACATGAACACTGAAGCTTTCTTT
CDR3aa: CASSREDMNTEAFF

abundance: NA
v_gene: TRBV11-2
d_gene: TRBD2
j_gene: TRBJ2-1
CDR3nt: TGTGCCAGCAGCTTACTGCTAGCGGGCAATGAGCAGTTCTTC
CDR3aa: CASSLLLAGNEQFF

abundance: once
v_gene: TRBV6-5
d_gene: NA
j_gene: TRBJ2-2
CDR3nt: TGTGCCAGCAAGGGGGAGGGAGGGGCCACCGGGGAGCTGTTTTTT
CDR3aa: CASKGEGGATGELFF

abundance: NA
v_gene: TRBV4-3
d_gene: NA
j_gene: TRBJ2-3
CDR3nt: TGCGCCAGCAGCCACGGCGGGGTAAGCACAGATACGCAGTATTTT
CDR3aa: CASSHGGVSTDTQYF

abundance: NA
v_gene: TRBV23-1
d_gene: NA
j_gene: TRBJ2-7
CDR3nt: TGCGCCAGCAGTCAATCGGGGGGCGAGCAGTACTTC
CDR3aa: CASSQSGGEQYF

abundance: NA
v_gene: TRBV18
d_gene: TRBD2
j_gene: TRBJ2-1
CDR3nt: TGTGCCAGCTCACCACCGTTGGGGCTAGCGGACAATGAGCAGTTCTTC
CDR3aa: CASSPPLGLADNEQFF

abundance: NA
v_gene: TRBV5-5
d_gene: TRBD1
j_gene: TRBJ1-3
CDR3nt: TGTGCCAGCAGCCAAACGACAGGGCCGAGGACTGGAAACACCATATATTTT
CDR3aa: CASSQTTGPRTGNTIYF

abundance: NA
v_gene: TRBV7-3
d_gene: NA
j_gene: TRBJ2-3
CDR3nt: TGTGCCAGCAGCTTGCAGGGGACCAGCACAGATACGCAGTATTTT
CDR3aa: CASSLQGTSTDTQYF

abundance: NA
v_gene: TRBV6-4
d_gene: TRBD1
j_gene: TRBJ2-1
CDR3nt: TGTGCCAGCTCACCGACAGGGGGCTCCTCCAATGAGCAGTTCTTC
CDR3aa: CASSPTGGSSNEQFF